This passage covers 15 T cell receptor beta chains from one sample sequenced in a study of blood T cells in healthy people across ages. Together with a sample-barcoded 5' primer, a J-beta primer mix was included in a second PCR lasting roughly 6 to 12 cycles. TCRdb re-called the 5' RACE reads with MiXCR, one entry per CDR3 protein. The sample comprises roughly 800,000 distinct CDR3 sequences, 20% to 25% of which are singletons, and under 10% rests with the top ten. The same data also contributed to another study, on T cells of mothers and their children.

Source material: blood. All receptors come from a boy younger than 18 in good health.

Concerning this clonotype: An end of the junction does not agree with germline; a read error may underlie this. The chain couples TRBV2 to TRBJ2-7; TRBD2 is a possible D gene (5 bases). The CDR3 is 11 residues long. Germline V gives CDR1 SNHLY, CDR2 FYNNEI. The CDR3 nucleotides are TGTGCTATTCTAACGGGGTACGAGCAATACTTC. Translating it yields CAILTGYEQYF. Based on the CDR3 plus reference TRBV2 and TRBJ2-7, the full variable domain is EPEVTQTPSHQVTQMGQEVILRCVPISNHLYFYWYRQILGQKVEFLVSFYNNEISEKSEIFDDQFSVERPDGSNFTLKIRSTKLEDSAMYFCAILTGYEQYFGPGTRLTVT.

The rearrangement links TRBV5-1 to TRBJ1-4; perhaps TRBD1 as D (5 bases). CDR1 is SGHRS, CDR2 YFSETQ, per germline. Trimming stripped 0 bases from V and 7 bases from J, with 16 bases between. The CDR3 sequence is 16 residues long. CDR3 protein: CASSLVGTTGGEKLFF. Written as DNA, the CDR3 is TGCGCCAGCAGCTTGGTCGGGACCACGGGGGGTGAAAAACTGTTTTTT.

This clonotype was detected a few times. The gene calls are TRBV6-1 and TRBJ2-5; D is perhaps TRBD1 or TRBD2 (5 bases each). There are 14 residues in the CDR3. V lost 4 bases, J lost 5 bases, and 14 bases lay in between. CDR1 MNHNS and CDR2 SASEGT come from the germline V gene. DNA of the CDR3: TGTGCCAGCAGTGGGGACCCCCGGTTGGAGACCCAGTACTTC. It encodes CASSGDPRLETQYF.

This clonotype was observed a few times. The chain carries TRBV3-1 and TRBJ2-3; TRBD1 is a possible D gene (5 bases). Trimming shortened V by 1 base and J by 1 base, and 6 bases separated the two germline ends. Germline CDR1 reads LGHDT; CDR2 reads YNNKEL (reference sequence). There are 14 residues in the CDR3. CDR3 residues: CASSQGGRTDTQYF. The CDR3 DNA reads TGTGCCAGCAGCCAAGGGGGCCGCACAGATACGCAGTATTTT.

This clonotype came up many times. The rearrangement links TRBV27 to TRBJ1-6; TRBD1 might be the D (5 bases). The V gene lost 6 bases and the J gene lost 6 bases, with 15 bases spanning the gap. The CDR3 extends over 15 amino acids. The germline V gene encodes CDR1 MNHEY and CDR2 SMNVEV (reference sequence). The DNA for the CDR3 is TGTGCCAGCAGGCCCCCCGACAGACCTAATTCACCCCTCCACTTT. Translating it yields CASRPPDRPNSPLHF.

The chain combines TRBV4-3 with TRBJ1-1, with 8 bases identical to TRBD1. The ends lost 0 bases at V and 3 bases at J; junction bases unmatched: 3. The CDR3 consists of 15 residues. Germline assignment: CDR1 LGHNA and CDR2 YSLEER. For the CDR3, the DNA is TGCGCCAGCAGCCAAGATCCGGGACAGGACACTGAAGCTTTCTTT. Its translation: CASSQDPGQDTEAFF.

This clonotype has a handful of counts. The rearrangement links TRBV3-1 to TRBJ2-5; 9 nucleotides match TRBD2. The CDR3 contains 15 residues. After removal of 2 bases from V and 5 bases from J, the junction contained 6 bases not matched to a gene. CDR1 is LGHDT, CDR2 YNNKEL, per germline (reference sequence). This CDR3 reads CASSQPAGGDETQYF. The DNA for the CDR3 is TGTGCCAGCAGCCAACCTGCGGGAGGGGACGAGACCCAGTACTTC.

This clonotype was observed a few times. In nucleotides, the CDR3 is TGTGCCAGCAGAATTTGGGCTCAAGGATCCTACGAGCAGTACTTC. It codes for CASRIWAQGSYEQYF. The chain carries TRBV6-1 and TRBJ2-5; D ambiguous. Near its end, the DNA agrees better with TRBJ2-7, so the J call may be wrong. The CDR3 consists of 15 residues. Germline CDR1 is MNHNS and CDR2 is SASEGT.

CDR3 region: CASRLWAGDTDTQYF. Written as DNA, the CDR3 is TGTGCCAGCCGTCTTTGGGCAGGGGATACAGATACGCAGTATTTT. V and J are TRBV6-1 and TRBJ2-3; weak D call: TRBD1 (6 bases). There are 15 residues in the CDR3. Germline assignment: CDR1 MNHNS and CDR2 SASEGT. V was pared by 8 bases and J by 3 bases, with 18 bases between.

The CDR3 coding sequence is TGTGCCAGCAGCTCCTCCCAGATACTAGATCGGACCCGTAGCGGGCCAGTCCCGAACTACGAGCAGTACTTC. This translates into CASSSSQILDRTRSGPVPNYEQYF. The chain carries TRBV7-1 and TRBJ2-5, with 7 bases aligning to TRBD2. The J call is doubtful: the DNA matches TRBJ2-7 better. TRBV7-1 is designated an ORF whose function remains uncertain. CDR3 length: 24 residues.

The CDR3 DNA sequence: TGCAGTGCTAGAGACTACGAGGGAGGGTACGGGGAGCTGTTTTTT. It yields the protein CSARDYEGGYGELFF. The J gene is TRBJ2-2, the V gene TRBV20-1, with 7 bases lining up with TRBD2. Germline assignment: CDR1 DFQATT and CDR2 SNEGSKA (reference sequence). The length of the CDR3 is 15 residues. The V gene end was trimmed by 0 bases and the J gene end by 7 bases; junction bases not matched to a gene: 8.

The gene calls are TRBV2 and TRBJ2-7, with unresolved D. Germline V gene sequence: CDR1 SNHLY, CDR2 FYNNEI. CDR3 length equals 12 residues. The V gene lost 7 bases and the J gene lost 2 bases, with 9 bases spanning the gap. The DNA for the CDR3 is TGTGCCAGCACCCTCGAACCCTACGAGCAGTACTTC. This translates into CASTLEPYEQYF. Full variable domain (rest looked up from reference TRBV2 and TRBJ2-7): EPEVTQTPSHQVTQMGQEVILRCVPISNHLYFYWYRQILGQKVEFLVSFYNNEISEKSEIFDDQFSVERPDGSNFTLKIRSTKLEDSAMYFCASTLEPYEQYFGPGTRLTVT.

The chain carries TRBV3-1 and TRBJ2-4; unclear D gene. CDR1 is LGHDT, CDR2 YNNKEL, per germline (reference sequence). V was cut by 6 bases and J by 8 bases, with 8 bases left in between. There are 11 residues in the CDR3. CDR3 in amino acids: CASSEWDIQYF. The CDR3 DNA reads as TGTGCCAGCAGTGAGTGGGACATTCAGTACTTC.

V usage is TRBV29-1 and J usage is TRBJ1-1; a weak D match, TRBD1 (6 bases). CDR1 and CDR2 from the germline V gene are SQVTM and ANQGSEA. This CDR3 contains 15 residues. Deletions cut 5 bases from V and 5 bases from J, with 21 bases between. The CDR3 region is CSVNYWTELKTEAFF. The CDR3 nucleotides read TGCAGCGTTAATTATTGGACAGAACTCAAAACTGAAGCTTTCTTT.

This sequence joins TRBV4-2 and TRBJ2-7, with 15 bases identical to TRBD2. CDR3 length equals 16 residues. Looked up from germline, CDR1 is LGHNA and CDR2 is YNFKEQ. With V trimmed by 3 bases and J by 5 bases, 5 bases remained unmatched. The CDR3: CASSHPRTSGRDEQYF. CDR3 coding DNA: TGTGCCAGCAGCCATCCCAGGACTAGCGGGAGGGACGAGCAGTACTTC.